Each of the 24 T cell receptor beta chains below was sequenced from the same sample in a study of blood T cells in healthy people across ages. The second PCR ran about 6 to 11 cycles with a sample-barcoded 5' primer and J-beta primers. TCRdb analysed the 5' RACE reads with MiXCR anew, one entry per CDR3 protein. The table has some 900,000 distinct CDR3 sequences, approximately 49% seen once; the top ten hold around 15%. The sequencing sample was made of blood. The receptors were gathered from a man under 40 in good health.

CDR3 sequence reads: CASSQGAANQPQHF. The CDR3 DNA reads as TGTGCCAGCAGCCAAGGTGCGGCCAATCAGCCCCAGCATTTT. J is TRBJ1-5 and V is TRBV3-1; D unclear. Germline V lookup: CDR1 LGHDT, CDR2 YNNKEL (reference sequence). V was pared by 1 base and J by 3 bases, with 7 bases between. This CDR3 contains 14 residues. Variable domain in full (rest from reference TRBV3-1 and TRBJ1-5): DTAVSQTPKYLVTQMGNDKSIKCEQNLGHDTMYWYKQDSKKFLKIMFSYNNKELIINETVPNRFSPKSPDKAHLNLHINSLELGDSAVYFCASSQGAANQPQHFGDGTRLSIL.

The rearrangement uses TRBV6-6 and TRBJ2-4; D gene uncertain. The last part of the DNA fits TRBJ2-7 better; the J call may be wrong. Germline lookup yields CDR1 MNHNY and CDR2 SVGAGI (reference sequence). This CDR3 region has 12 residues. For the CDR3, the DNA is TGTGCCAGCAGTTACCTCTTCTACGAGCAGTACTTC. The encoded protein is CASSYLFYEQYF.

Comment on this clonotype: This may stem from a read error, because a much larger clone lies one nucleotide away. This chain connects TRBV5-1 to TRBJ1-1; D is unresolved. Germline V gene data show CDR1 as SGHRS and CDR2 as YFSETQ. There are 13 residues in the CDR3. CDR3 amino acids: CANSLVENTEAFF. CDR3 coding DNA: TGCGCCAACAGCTTGGTTGAGAACACTGAAGCTTTCTTT.

V and J are TRBV11-3 and TRBJ2-7; 8 bases are a match to TRBD1. V lost 3 bases, J lost 4 bases, and 5 bases stayed unmatched. CDR3 length: 14 residues. Germline CDR1 SGHNT, CDR2 YENEEA. The CDR3 here is CASSFSDREYEQYF. The CDR3 region has the DNA TGTGCCAGCAGCTTCTCGGACAGGGAGTACGAGCAGTACTTC.

CDR3 DNA: TGCGCCAGCAGCCAAGTAGGAGGGTTGGAGGCTTTCTTT. The encoded protein is CASSQVGGLEAFF. This chain links TRBV4-3 with TRBJ1-1; D not resolved. This CDR3 contains 13 residues. Germline-derived CDR1 and CDR2 are LGHNA and YSLEER. Trimming pared 1 base from V and 11 bases from J, leaving 14 bases between.

CDR3 nucleotides: TGTGCCAGCAGTCCATTACTAGCGAGAGGGTACGAGCAGTACTTC. This translates into CASSPLLARGYEQYF. V and J are TRBV12-3 or TRBV12-4 and TRBJ2-7; 7 bases are shared with TRBD2. Germline trimming cut 5 bases from V and 4 bases from J; bases unmatched to any gene: 11. The CDR3 contains 15 residues.

The chain has TRBV27 and TRBJ2-7; D possibly corresponds to TRBD2 (5 bases). The CDR3 is made up of 16 amino acids. The germline gives CDR1 MNHEY, CDR2 SMNVEV (reference sequence). V dropped 3 bases and J dropped 0 bases, with 15 bases sitting between them. CDR3 residues: CASSLDFSLSSYEQYF. CDR3 nucleotide sequence: TGTGCCAGCAGTTTGGACTTCTCCCTAAGCTCCTACGAGCAGTACTTC.

The chain couples TRBV20-1 to TRBJ1-5; D perhaps matches TRBD1 (5 bases). The germline gives CDR1 DFQATT, CDR2 SNEGSKA (reference sequence). With 5 bases removed from V and 4 bases from J, the gap between germline ends came to 15 bases. CDR3 length: 14 amino acids. The CDR3 loop is CSAERIGGNQPQHF. The CDR3 DNA reads TGCAGTGCTGAGCGGATTGGGGGTAATCAGCCCCAGCATTTT.

Here the CDR3 reads CASSLEAGLPEQYF. The DNA of the CDR3 is TGTGCCAGCAGCTTAGAGGCAGGGTTGCCTGAGCAGTACTTC. The chain links TRBV11-3 to TRBJ2-5; maybe TRBD1 (5 bases). The CDR3 runs 14 residues. V lost 0 bases and J 11 bases, leaving 16 bases between the germline ends. Germline V CDR1 and CDR2: SGHNT, YENEEA.

The chain employs TRBV7-9 and TRBJ1-1; 7 bases are a match to TRBD1. This CDR3 is built from 14 residues. V lost 5 bases and J lost 1; bases outside the gene matches: 4. CDR1 and CDR2 (germline): SEHNR, FQNEAQ (reference sequence). In nucleotides, the CDR3 is TGTGCCAGCAGCGTAGACAGGGCGAACACTGAAGCTTTCTTT. It encodes CASSVDRANTEAFF. Variable domain in full (rest from reference TRBV7-9 and TRBJ1-1): DTGVSQNPRHKITKRGQNVTFRCDPISEHNRLYWYRQTLGQGPEFLTYFQNEAQLEKSRLLSDRFSAERPKGSFSTLEIQRTEQGDSAMYLCASSVDRANTEAFFGQGTRLTVV.

V gene TRBV4-2 combines with J gene TRBJ2-1, with TRBD2 identical over 10 bases. Germline V gives CDR1 LGHNA, CDR2 YNFKEQ. This CDR3 contains 15 residues. J gave up 4 bases and V 4 bases, and 4 bases lay outside the gene matches. The CDR3, as DNA: TGTGCCAGCAGCCCCCAGCGGGGGGGTTACAATGAGCAGTTCTTC. Translation gives CASSPQRGGYNEQFF.

The gene calls are TRBV7-9 and TRBJ1-1, with a weak D call TRBD1 (6 bases). Germline CDR1 and CDR2: SEHNR and FQNEAQ (reference sequence). Trimming cost V 8 bases and J 8 bases, with 15 bases left between them. This CDR3 contains 12 residues. This chain's CDR3 is CASSGQPGEAFF. CDR3 in DNA: TGTGCCAGCTCGGGACAACCGGGGGAAGCTTTCTTT.

This clonotype has more than one count but fewer than ten. This chain joins TRBV11-3 and TRBJ2-1; D unclear. With 8 bases removed from V and 9 bases from J, the gap between germline ends came to 11 bases. The CDR3 runs to 11 residues. CDR1 and CDR2 (germline): SGHNT, YENEEA. The CDR3 coding sequence is TGTGCCAGCTCCGAGAACGGTGAGCAGTTCTTC. Translation: CASSENGEQFF.

This rearrangement joins TRBV28 to TRBJ2-4; the match to TRBD2 covers 8 bases. The J call is uncertain, as TRBJ2-7 better fits the DNA end. The V gene's germline CDR1 is MDHEN and CDR2 SYDVKM. This CDR3 has 15 residues. The CDR3 region is CASSLRGGVLDEQYF. The CDR3 nucleotides read TGTGCCAGCAGTCTCCGGGGGGGGGTTTTGGACGAGCAGTACTTC.

The CDR3 loop is CASSLEGGTDEAFF. The CDR3 DNA follows: TGCGCCAGCAGCTTGGAGGGAGGAACGGATGAAGCTTTCTTT. This rearrangement joins TRBV5-1 to TRBJ1-1; D ambiguous. Germline V gene data show CDR1 as SGHRS and CDR2 as YFSETQ. CDR3 size: 14 residues. V was clipped by 0 bases and J by 7 bases, with 13 bases between them.

The chain combines TRBV5-1 with TRBJ1-4, with D uncertain. V lost 0 bases to trimming and J lost 3 bases, with 9 bases between them. Germline V gene data show CDR1 as SGHRS and CDR2 as YFSETQ. The CDR3 consists of 15 residues. The CDR3 DNA follows: TGCGCCAGCAGCTTGGAGGGTTCTTCTAATGAAAAACTGTTTTTT. It yields the protein CASSLEGSSNEKLFF.

The V gene is TRBV14, the J gene TRBJ2-6; D is undetermined. From germline, CDR1 is SGHDN and CDR2 FVKESK. The CDR3 spans 16 residues. V lost 5 bases and J 4 bases, leaving 15 bases between the germline ends. CDR3 coding DNA: TGTGCCAGCAGCGTTCGAACACAGACCGGGGCCAACGTCCTGACTTTC. Residues: CASSVRTQTGANVLTF. Based on the CDR3 plus reference TRBV14 and TRBJ2-6, the full variable domain is EAGVTQFPSHSVIEKGQTVTLRCDPISGHDNLYWYRRVMGKEIKFLLHFVKESKQDESGMPNNRFLAERTGGTYSTLKVQPAELEDSGVYFCASSVRTQTGANVLTFGAGSRLTVL.

The V call is TRBV10-3, the J call TRBJ1-2; D perhaps matches TRBD1 (5 bases). Germline V lookup: CDR1 ENHRY, CDR2 SYGVKD. The CDR3 runs 16 residues. Trimming shortened V by 2 bases and J by 8 bases, and 21 bases separated the two germline ends. The CDR3 protein is CAISEPTTDTGGGYTF. The DNA for the CDR3 is TGTGCCATCAGTGAGCCGACGACTGACACCGGGGGAGGCTACACCTTC.

The rearrangement uses TRBV28 and TRBJ2-1; D might be TRBD1 or TRBD2, each matching 5 bases. Deletions cut 3 bases from V and 5 bases from J, with 11 bases between. This CDR3 comprises 14 residues. The V gene's germline CDR1 is MDHEN and CDR2 SYDVKM. The CDR3 nucleotides read TGTGCCAGCAGTTTCCGGGGCGGAAACAATGAGCAGTTCTTC. This codes for CASSFRGGNNEQFF. The whole variable domain, remainder taken from reference TRBV28 and TRBJ2-1, is DVKVTQSSRYLVKRTGEKVFLECVQDMDHENMFWYRQDPGLGLRLIYFSYDVKMKEKGDIPEGYSVSREKKERFSLILESASTNQTSMYLCASSFRGGNNEQFFGPGTRLTVL.

The gene calls are TRBV28 and TRBJ2-1, with D tentatively TRBD1 (6 bases). The tail of the sequence fits TRBJ2-7 better, so the J call may be wrong. CDR3 length equals 17 residues. Germline V gives CDR1 MDHEN, CDR2 SYDVKM. CDR3 coding DNA: TGTGCCAGCAGTCCAAATGGACAGCTCCTCTCCTACAATGAGCAGTACTTC. This encodes CASSPNGQLLSYNEQYF.

The V call is TRBV9, the J call TRBJ1-2; weak D call: TRBD1 (5 bases). This CDR3 region has 17 residues. Trimming removed 0 bases at V and 6 bases at J, with 21 bases between. CDR1 is SGDLS, CDR2 YYNGEE, per germline. CDR3 nucleotide sequence: TGTGCCAGCAGCGTAGTCAGCCTTCCAGGGCCGGTGGATGGCTACACCTTC. This codes for CASSVVSLPGPVDGYTF.

The chain is built from TRBV7-8 and TRBJ1-6; 7 bases align to TRBD1. With 0 bases clipped from V and 10 bases from J, the junction kept 9 bases outside the gene matches. The CDR3 is 16 residues long. CDR1 and CDR2 (germline): SGHVS, FQNEAQ. CDR3: CASSLAGITGDSPLHF. The CDR3 region has the DNA TGTGCCAGCAGCTTAGCGGGGATTACAGGGGACTCACCCCTCCACTTT. Using reference TRBV7-8 and TRBJ1-6 for the parts outside the CDR3, the full variable domain is GAGVSQSPRYKVAKRGQDVALRCDPISGHVSLFWYQQALGQGPEFLTYFQNEAQLDKSGLPSDRFFAERPEGSVSTLKIQRTQQEDSAVYLCASSLAGITGDSPLHFGNGTRLTVT.

Concerning this clonotype itself: This may stem from a read error, because a much larger clone lies one nucleotide away. V usage is TRBV11-3 and J usage is TRBJ2-7; 8 bases agree with TRBD1. The germline V gene has CDR1 SGHNT and CDR2 YENEEA. This CDR3 has 15 amino acids. V trimming: 6 bases; J trimming: 3 bases; junction bases outside the gene matches: 10. The DNA of the CDR3 is TGTGCCAGCAGTCGGGAGACAGGGGAGAGCTACGAGCAGTACTTC. It is translated as CASSRETGESYEQYF.

This clonotype was counted only a few times. The genes are TRBV12-3 or TRBV12-4 and TRBJ1-6; TRBD1 matches at 8 bases. Trimming cost V 5 bases and J 10 bases; bases outside gene matches: 10. This CDR3 region has 15 residues. In DNA form, the CDR3 reads TGTGCCAGCAGTCCGCTCGGACAGGGAGGATCACCCCTCCACTTT. The encoded protein is CASSPLGQGGSPLHF.